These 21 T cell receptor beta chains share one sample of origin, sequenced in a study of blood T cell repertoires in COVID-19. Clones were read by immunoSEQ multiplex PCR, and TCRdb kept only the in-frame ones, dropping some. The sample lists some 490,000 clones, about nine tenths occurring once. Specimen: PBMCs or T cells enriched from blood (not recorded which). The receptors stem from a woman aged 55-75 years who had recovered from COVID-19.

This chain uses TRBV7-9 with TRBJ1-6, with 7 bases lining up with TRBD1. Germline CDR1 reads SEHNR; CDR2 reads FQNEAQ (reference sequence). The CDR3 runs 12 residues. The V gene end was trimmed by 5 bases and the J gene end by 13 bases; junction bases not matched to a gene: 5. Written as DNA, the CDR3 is TGTGCCAGCAGCCCAGGGGGTGCGCCCCTCCACTTT. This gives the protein CASSPGGAPLHF.

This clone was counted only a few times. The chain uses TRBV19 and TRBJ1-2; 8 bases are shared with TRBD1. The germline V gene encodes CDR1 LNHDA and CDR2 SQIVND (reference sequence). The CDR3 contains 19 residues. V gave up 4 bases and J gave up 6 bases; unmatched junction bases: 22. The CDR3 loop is CASSKPKQIQTGVIDGYTF. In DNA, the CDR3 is TGTGCCAGTAGTAAGCCAAAGCAAATTCAGACAGGGGTGATAGATGGCTACACCTTC.

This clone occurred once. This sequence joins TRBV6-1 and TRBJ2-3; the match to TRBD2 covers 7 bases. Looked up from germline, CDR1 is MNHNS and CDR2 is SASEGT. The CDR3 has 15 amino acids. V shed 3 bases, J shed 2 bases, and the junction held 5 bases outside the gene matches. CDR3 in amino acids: CASSETSRYTDTQYF. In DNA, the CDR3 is TGTGCCAGCAGTGAGACTAGCCGTTACACAGATACGCAGTATTTT.

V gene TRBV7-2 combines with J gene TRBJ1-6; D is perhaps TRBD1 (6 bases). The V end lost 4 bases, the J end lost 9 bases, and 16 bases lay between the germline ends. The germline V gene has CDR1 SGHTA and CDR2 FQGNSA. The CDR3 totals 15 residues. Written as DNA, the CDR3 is TGTGCCAGCAGCTACAAGGTACAGGGCGGTTCACCCCTCCACTTT. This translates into CASSYKVQGGSPLHF.

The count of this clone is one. CDR3: CATSDSRDRAFNYGYTF. CDR3 DNA sequence: TGTGCCACCAGTGATTCCCGGGACAGGGCCTTTAACTATGGCTACACCTTC. V gene TRBV24-1 combines with J gene TRBJ1-2; 9 bases map to TRBD1. Germline CDR1 is KGHDR and CDR2 is SFDVKD. There are 17 residues in the CDR3. The ends lost 2 bases at V and 1 base at J; junction bases unmatched: 7.

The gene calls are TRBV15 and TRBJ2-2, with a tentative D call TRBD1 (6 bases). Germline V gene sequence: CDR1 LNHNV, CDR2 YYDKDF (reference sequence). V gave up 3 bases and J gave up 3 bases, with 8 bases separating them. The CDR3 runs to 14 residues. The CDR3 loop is CATSRDRHTGELFF. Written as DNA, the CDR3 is TGTGCCACCAGCAGGGACAGACACACCGGGGAGCTGTTTTTT.

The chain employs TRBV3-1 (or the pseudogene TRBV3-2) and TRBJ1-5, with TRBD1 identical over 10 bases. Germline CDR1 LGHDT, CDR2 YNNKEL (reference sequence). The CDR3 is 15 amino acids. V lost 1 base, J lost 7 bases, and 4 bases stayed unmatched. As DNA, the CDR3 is TGTGCCAGCAGCCAAGGGACAGGGGGAGTCCAGCCCCAGCATTTT. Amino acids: CASSQGTGGVQPQHF.

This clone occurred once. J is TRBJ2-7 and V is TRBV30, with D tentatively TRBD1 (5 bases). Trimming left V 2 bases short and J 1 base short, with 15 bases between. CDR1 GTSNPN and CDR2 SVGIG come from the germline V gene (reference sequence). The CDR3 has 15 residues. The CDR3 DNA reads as TGTGCCTGGAGTTTGGGAAGGGGATTTTCCTACGAGCAGTACTTC. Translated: CAWSLGRGFSYEQYF.

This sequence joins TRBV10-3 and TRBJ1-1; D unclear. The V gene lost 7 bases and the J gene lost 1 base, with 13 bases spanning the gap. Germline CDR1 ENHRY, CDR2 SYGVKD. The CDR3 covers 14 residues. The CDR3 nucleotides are TGTGCCATCAAATCATCCGGCGGGAACACTGAAGCTTTCTTT. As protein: CAIKSSGGNTEAFF.

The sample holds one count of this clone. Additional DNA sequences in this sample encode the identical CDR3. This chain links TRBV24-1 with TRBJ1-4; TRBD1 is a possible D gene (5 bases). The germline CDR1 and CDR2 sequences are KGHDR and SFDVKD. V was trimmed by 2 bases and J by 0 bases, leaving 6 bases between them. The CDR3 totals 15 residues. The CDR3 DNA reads TGTGCCACCAGTGATTCGGGGGCAACTAATGAAAAACTGTTTTTT. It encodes CATSDSGATNEKLFF.

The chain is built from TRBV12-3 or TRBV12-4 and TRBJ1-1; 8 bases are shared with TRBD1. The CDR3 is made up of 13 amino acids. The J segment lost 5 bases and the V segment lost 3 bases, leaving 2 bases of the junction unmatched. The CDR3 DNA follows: TGTGCCAGCAGTTTCCAGGGGGCAACTGAAGCTTTCTTT. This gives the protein CASSFQGATEAFF.

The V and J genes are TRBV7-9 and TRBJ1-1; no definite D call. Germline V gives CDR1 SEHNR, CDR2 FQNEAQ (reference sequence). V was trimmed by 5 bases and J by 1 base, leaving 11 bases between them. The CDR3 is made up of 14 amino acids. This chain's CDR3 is CASSPGETNTEAFF. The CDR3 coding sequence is TGTGCCAGCAGCCCCGGGGAGACGAACACTGAAGCTTTCTTT.

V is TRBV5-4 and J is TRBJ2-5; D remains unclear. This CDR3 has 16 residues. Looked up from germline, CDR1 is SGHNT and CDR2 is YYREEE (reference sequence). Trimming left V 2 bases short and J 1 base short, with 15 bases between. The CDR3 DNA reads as TGTGCCAGCAGCTTAACACCCTCCCTCCTCCAAGAGACCCAGTACTTC. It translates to CASSLTPSLLQETQYF.

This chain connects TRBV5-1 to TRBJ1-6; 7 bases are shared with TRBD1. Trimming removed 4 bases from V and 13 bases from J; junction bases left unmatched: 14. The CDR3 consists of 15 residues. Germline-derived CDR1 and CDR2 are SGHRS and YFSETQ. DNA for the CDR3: TGCGCCAGCAGCAGTCCTCAGGGGGACGGAGGTCCCCTCCACTTT. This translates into CASSSPQGDGGPLHF.

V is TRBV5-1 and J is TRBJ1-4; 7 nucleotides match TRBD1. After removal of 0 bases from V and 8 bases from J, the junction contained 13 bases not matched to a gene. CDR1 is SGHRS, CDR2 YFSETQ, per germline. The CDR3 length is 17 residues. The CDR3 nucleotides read TGCGCCAGCAGCTTGGCCGCCCTGGGCCAGGGGGGAGAAAAACTGTTTTTT. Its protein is CASSLAALGQGGEKLFF.

CDR3 amino acids: CASSKAHLAGGPSYNEQFF. The CDR3 coding sequence is TGTGCCAGCAGCAAAGCGCATCTAGCGGGGGGGCCTTCCTACAATGAGCAGTTCTTC. The chain has TRBV21-1 and TRBJ2-1; TRBD2, the table's D call, was not compared with the DNA. TRBV21-1 represents a pseudogene. The CDR3 is 19 residues long.

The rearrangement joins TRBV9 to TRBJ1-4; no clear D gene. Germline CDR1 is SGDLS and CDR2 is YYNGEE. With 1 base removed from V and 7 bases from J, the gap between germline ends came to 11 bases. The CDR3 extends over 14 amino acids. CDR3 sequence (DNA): TGTGCCAGCAGCGTATCTACCCGGGGTGAAAAACTGTTTTTT. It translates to CASSVSTRGEKLFF.

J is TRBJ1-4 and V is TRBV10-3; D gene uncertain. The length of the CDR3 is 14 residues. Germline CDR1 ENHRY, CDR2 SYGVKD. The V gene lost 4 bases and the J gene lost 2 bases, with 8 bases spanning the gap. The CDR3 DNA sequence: TGTGCCATCAGTGCTGGGGAGACTAATGAAAAACTGTTTTTT. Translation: CAISAGETNEKLFF.

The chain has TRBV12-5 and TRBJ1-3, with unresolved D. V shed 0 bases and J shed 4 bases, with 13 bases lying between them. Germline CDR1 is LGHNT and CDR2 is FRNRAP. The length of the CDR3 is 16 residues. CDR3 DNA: TGTGCTAGTGGTTTGGTACCATCATGGGCAGGAAACACCATATATTTT. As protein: CASGLVPSWAGNTIYF. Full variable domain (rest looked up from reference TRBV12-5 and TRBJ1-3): DARVTQTPRHKVTEMGQEVTMRCQPILGHNTVFWYRQTMMQGLELLAYFRNRAPLDDSGMPKDRFSAEMPDATLATLKIQPSEPRDSAVYFCASGLVPSWAGNTIYFGEGSWLTVV.

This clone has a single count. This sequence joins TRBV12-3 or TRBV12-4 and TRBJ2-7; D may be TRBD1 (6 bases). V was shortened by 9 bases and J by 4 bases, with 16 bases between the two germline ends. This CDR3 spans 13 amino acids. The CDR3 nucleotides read TGTGCCAGTAGAGCGACAGGTTATTACGAGCAGTACTTC. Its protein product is CASRATGYYEQYF.

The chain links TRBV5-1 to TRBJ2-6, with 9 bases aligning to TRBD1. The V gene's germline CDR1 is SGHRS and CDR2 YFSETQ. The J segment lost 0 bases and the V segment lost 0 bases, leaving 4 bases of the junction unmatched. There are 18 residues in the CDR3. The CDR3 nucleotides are TGCGCCAGCAGCTTGGGCGGGACAGGGCACTCTGGGGCCAACGTCCTGACTTTC. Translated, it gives CASSLGGTGHSGANVLTF.